A few counts support the clone carrying this TCR beta chain. The record originates from a study of cytomegalovirus exposure and HLA in healthy donors. For the study at large: Counted in an early data release were 85 million or so unique TCRs from HLA-typed donors.

PCR amplification relied on 60 Vbeta primers (plus 13 Jbeta primers). The method was immunoSEQ multiplex PCR; TCRdb's version includes in-frame clones alone and lacks a portion of them. The sample holds 75,000 to 90,000 clones, about 9.5% seen once. This CDR3 contains 14 residues. The germline V and J ends were trimmed by 1 base and 6 bases, with 10 bases remaining between them. Germline V gene sequence: CDR1 SGHKS, CDR2 YYEKEE (reference sequence). Sequencing used PBMCs. The TCR sequence derives from a man aged 55 to 70 in good health and CMV-seropositive. This chain links TRBV5-5 with TRBJ2-2; no clear D gene. In DNA form, the CDR3 reads TGTGCCAGCAGCTTGTACCCAGTTGCCGGGGAGCTGTTTTTT. This gives the protein CASSLYPVAGELFF. The variable domain in full, completed from reference TRBV5-5 and TRBJ2-2, reads DAGVTQSPTHLIKTRGQQVTLRCSPISGHKSVSWYQQVLGQGPQFIFQYYEKEERGRGNFPDRFSARQFPNYSSELNVNALLLGDSALYLCASSLYPVAGELFFGEGSRLTVL.